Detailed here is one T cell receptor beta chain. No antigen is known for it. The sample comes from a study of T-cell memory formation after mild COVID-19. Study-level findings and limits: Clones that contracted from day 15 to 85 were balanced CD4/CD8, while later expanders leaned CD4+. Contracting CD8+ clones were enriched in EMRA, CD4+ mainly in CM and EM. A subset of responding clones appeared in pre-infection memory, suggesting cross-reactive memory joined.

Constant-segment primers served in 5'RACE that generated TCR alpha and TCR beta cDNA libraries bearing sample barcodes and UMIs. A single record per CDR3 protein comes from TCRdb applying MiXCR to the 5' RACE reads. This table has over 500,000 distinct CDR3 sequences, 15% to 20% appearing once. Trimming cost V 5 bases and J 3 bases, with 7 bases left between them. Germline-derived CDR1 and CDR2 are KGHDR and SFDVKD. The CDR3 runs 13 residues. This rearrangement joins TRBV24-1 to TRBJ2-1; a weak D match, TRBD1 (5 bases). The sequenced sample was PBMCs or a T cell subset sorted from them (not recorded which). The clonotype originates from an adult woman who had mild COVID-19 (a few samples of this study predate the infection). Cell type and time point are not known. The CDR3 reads CATSVQGYNEQFF. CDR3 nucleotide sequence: TGTGCCACCAGTGTCCAGGGCTACAATGAGCAGTTCTTC.